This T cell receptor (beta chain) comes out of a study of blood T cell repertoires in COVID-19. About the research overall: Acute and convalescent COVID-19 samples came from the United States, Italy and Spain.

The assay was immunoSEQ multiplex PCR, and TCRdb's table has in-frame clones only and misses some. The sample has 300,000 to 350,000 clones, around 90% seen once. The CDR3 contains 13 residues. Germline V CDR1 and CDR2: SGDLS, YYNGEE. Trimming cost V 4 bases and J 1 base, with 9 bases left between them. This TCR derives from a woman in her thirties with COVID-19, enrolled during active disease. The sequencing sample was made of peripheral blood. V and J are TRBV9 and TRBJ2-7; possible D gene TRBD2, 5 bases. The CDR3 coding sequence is TGTGCCAGCAGCCCCGGGGTTTCCTACGAGCAGTACTTC. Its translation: CASSPGVSYEQYF.